Here is one T cell receptor beta chain with its context. Which antigen it targets is not known. Base qualities were left out, and no much larger clone turns up one base away. Additional DNA sequences in this sample encode the identical CDR3. The library was obtained by the immunoSEQ multiplex PCR assay. A mixture of 60 forward primers for TCR Vbeta segments and 13 reverse primers for TCR Jbeta segments was used in the multiplex PCR. The CDR3 region of rearranged TCR beta genes was amplified from genomic DNA with a multiplex PCR assay. The amplified TCR beta libraries were sequenced on the Illumina HiSeq System as 87-base-pair reads. The study's processing was this. Across the roughly 700 repertoires, a later analysis counted 60 million to 90 million unique TCR beta chains, around 10 million of which were shared by at least two donors. Raw reads were error-corrected and collapsed into unique sequences by a nearest-neighbor algorithm in which closely related sequences were merged to remove PCR and sequencing errors. Alignment of CDR3 sequences to IMGT reference sequences was used to assign V, D and J gene segments. For a sequence to be retained, at least a six-nucleotide match to both a V gene segment and a J gene segment was required. Rearrangements were classified as productive when the CDR3 lacked stop codons and remained in frame with V and J, and all other rearrangements were classified as non-productive. CDR3 was defined according to IMGT convention as the region running from the second conserved V-encoded cysteine to the conserved J-encoded phenylalanine. The earlier analysis of 450 to 750 of the donors excluded any sequence lacking an unambiguous match to a single V gene segment. In an earlier analysis of approximately 500 of the donors, a V segment was called functional when productive rearrangements were above 56.7%, and segregating when the standard deviation between donors exceeded 5%. A statistical classification framework was developed to diagnose cytomegalovirus status using the catalog of TCR beta chain sequences. A later analysis assigned V and J genes by comparing TCR nucleotide sequences with IMGT/GENE-DB human TR gene sequences. Using the TCRdist pipeline, a later analysis assigned CDR3 sequences along with most-parsimonious VDJ recombination scenarios. A later analysis defined each TCR beta chain by its CDR3 amino acid sequence plus V-gene family, and excluded reads lacking a unique V-gene family. A later analysis removed 592 highly shared, low-generation-probability nucleotide sequences to deal with suspected cross-contamination and a sequencing artifact. For each public chain, a later analysis derived a clonal expansion index from normalized ranks of inferred template counts within each repertoire. In a later analysis, generation probabilities were computed with a VDJ recombination model fitted to out-of-frame rearrangements, and the resulting probabilities were checked against IGoR. Hypergeometric tests were used in a later analysis to score TCR-TCR, TCR-HLA and TCR-CMV co-occurrence, with a repertoire-size bias correction applied to the TCR pairs. To estimate false discovery rates, a later analysis permuted the HLA or CMV assignments 20 times. In a later analysis, co-occurring TCRs were grouped with DBSCAN, and TCRdist sequence similarity was added when clustering was performed within HLA-allele-positive subsets. For co-occurrence clustering, repertoires with fewer than 30,000 or more than 120,000 public chains were excluded, along with several repertoires with anomalous nucleotide sharing. Sourced from immuneACCESS, this table was stored by TCRdb with only in-frame sequences that have V and J called. A share of the clones is absent; for the studies checked, an unresolved V gene accounts for under half, and the remainder has no known explanation. The V and J calls and the clone size are those of that table, but D and trimming were determined from the DNA. The sample has about 150,000 clones on record, around 77% of them singletons. Approximately 1.5% of the sample is held by the ten biggest clonotypes.

The germline V gene yields MNHEY for CDR1 and SVGAGI for CDR2. Reading from cysteine to valine, the CDR3 counts 14 amino acids. Here the CDR3 DNA is all that survives: 42 bases in frame from base 1. Germline trimming: 5 bases from V, 4 bases from J; junction bases outside gene matches: 5. This specimen comes from a study of cytomegalovirus exposure and HLA in healthy donors listed by TCRdb under 2017. General notes on the study: According to an earlier analysis of 587 of the donors, about 179 million T cells yielded 117 million unique TCR beta sequences and more than 250 Gb of sequence data. Approximately 300 gigabases of sequencing data and approximately 91 million unique TCR sequences made up an early release that covered under 750 HLA-typed donors. Of the roughly 420 genotyped donors, approximately 81% were placed in the genetic ancestry cluster associated with self-reported Caucasian donors. The study aimed to test whether cataloging public T cell receptors could reveal signatures of past pathogen exposure. The study profiled the T cell repertoires of under 850 subjects by immunosequencing and related them to cytomegalovirus serostatus. A separate validation cohort of roughly 120 different subjects was used in addition to the 666-subject first cohort. To predict cytomegalovirus infection status, the study brought together high-throughput TCR immunosequencing, statistical association of individual TCRs with disease status, and machine learning. A later analysis re-examined previously published TCR beta repertoires from hundreds of donors and added high-resolution HLA genotyping to investigate patterns of TCR occurrence. In the later analysis, no new phenotypic data were used to find candidate immune exposures; instead, reliance was placed on TCR beta sequences and their occurrence across donors. An earlier analysis of about 620 of the donors applied high-throughput TCR beta sequencing to assess whether each TCR beta V gene segment acted as functional or pseudogenic. Alongside the repertoire data, information on donor age, sex, ethnicity and CMV serostatus was compiled. A later genetic analysis used genome-wide SNP genotypes for about three fifths of the 666 donors, treating that subset as a discovery cohort. All discovery cohort repertoires had been generated on a single sequencing platform. HLA typing included class I and class II loci at four-digit resolution. The number of donors typed differed by locus, with 629-630 for A, B, C, DRB1 and DQB1, 522 for DQA1, over 600 for DPA1, and around 450 for DPB1. Four or five DR-DQ haplotypes were treated as single units for association and clustering because of strong linkage in the cohort. Among about 370 genotyped donors of the cohort, an average of around 250,000 unique TCR beta nucleotide sequences was sequenced per donor, of which about 19% were non-productive.

The cohort consisted of fewer than 700 healthy bone marrow donors. All cohort members were sampled while nominally healthy, although unrecorded immune exposures were likely present. The donor tested CMV seronegative, placing the donor among the 350 or so seronegative members of the cohort. Every donor gave a peripheral blood sample, and the peripheral blood mononuclear cells from that sample were used for TCR beta sequencing. Genomic DNA was extracted from the blood cell samples with the Qiagen DNeasy Blood Extraction Kit. The research as a whole found: In a later genetic analysis, a missense DCLRE1C variant was associated with V-gene and J-gene trimming of TCR beta chains, and the association was replicated in an independent cohort. Immune exposure information for the cohort was limited to CMV serostatus. Compared with the approximately 710-donor mean, donors in an Asian-associated ancestry cluster had fewer N-insertions in productive TCRs, according to a later genetic analysis. In a later analysis, about 16,000 TCR beta sequences were associated with specific HLA alleles at a false discovery rate of 0.05. The authors suggested that the approach could potentially be generalized to other disease states and immunological phenotypes. In a later analysis, most CMV-associated TCR beta chains were found to appear HLA-restricted, with HLA associations seemingly driven largely by CMV exposure. A further reported finding was that TCR beta sequences accurately predicted the HLA-A and HLA-B alleles for most subjects in the first cohort. A cluster of highly shared sequence variants was judged likely to represent a technical artifact of the sequencing pipeline. A later analysis reported that several top co-occurrence clusters appeared linked to parvovirus B19, influenza, CMV and Epstein-Barr virus. In this cohort, only TCR beta chains were sequenced, and detectable features were limited by the absence of alpha or paired-chain data. Some IMGT-functional V segments, including TRBV6-2 and TRBV6-3, could not be told apart with the 87-base-pair reads, so those segments were excluded. Because counts were too low, around 17 rarely observed V segments, including chromosome 9 orphons, were left out of the earlier analysis of approximately 580 of the donors. The classifier was reported to diagnose cytomegalovirus status with high specificity and sensitivity in both the original and validation cohorts. Because some donors lacked HLA typing at each locus, the association tests relied only on the typed subset. Three of the identified cytomegalovirus-associated TCR beta chains were confirmed in vitro to be specific for cytomegalovirus antigens. A total of about 150 TCR beta chains were listed by the study as associated with cytomegalovirus. In an earlier analysis of over 550 of the donors, most TCR beta V segments were observed in productive rearrangements about 87% or about 30% of the time, broadly matching IMGT annotations. In a later analysis, TCR association rates were found to vary across HLA loci, with the most associated TCRs seen for DRB1 alleles and the fewest for HLA-C alleles. Roughly uniform sequencing depth across donors was assumed in presence/absence analyses, although this assumption may not hold. Correlated functional status among segregating V segments might be attributable to linkage disequilibrium, but an unknown experimental factor could not be ruled out. Most TCR sequences were observed very rarely across donors, whereas some public TCRs were present in many individuals. Strong co-occurrence of HLA alleles, especially DR and DQ, made assigning TCR associations to individual alleles difficult. Compared with equally common non-associated chains, HLA-associated TCR beta chains in a later analysis were more clonally expanded and had lower generation probabilities.

The specimen was PBMCs. The chain was built from TRBV6-5 and TRBJ2-7; TRBD1 agrees with 10 junctional bases. This clonotype originated in a man between 35 and 55 years old in good health and CMV-seronegative. The CDR3 in this case is CASSIGQGGYEQYV. The sequenced DNA is TGTGCCAGCAGTATTGGACAGGGGGGTTACGAGCAGTACGTC.